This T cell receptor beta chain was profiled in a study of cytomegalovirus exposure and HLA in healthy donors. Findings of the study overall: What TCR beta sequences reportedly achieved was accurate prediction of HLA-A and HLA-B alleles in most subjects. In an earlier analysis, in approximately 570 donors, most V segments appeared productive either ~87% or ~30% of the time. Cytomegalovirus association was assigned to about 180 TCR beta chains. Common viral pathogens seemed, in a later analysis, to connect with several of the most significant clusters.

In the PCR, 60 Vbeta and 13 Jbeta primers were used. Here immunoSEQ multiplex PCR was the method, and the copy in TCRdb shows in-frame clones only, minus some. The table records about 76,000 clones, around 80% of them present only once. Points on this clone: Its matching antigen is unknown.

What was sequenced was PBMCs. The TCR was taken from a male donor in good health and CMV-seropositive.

CDR3 nucleotide sequence: TGTGCCAGCAGCTTAGGCCAATTTCGAGGAAGCTCCTACAATGAGCAGTTCTTC. It specifies CASSLGQFRGSSYNEQFF. J is TRBJ2-1 and V is TRBV11-3; no clear D gene. Trimming shortened V by 1 base and J by 0 bases, and 16 bases separated the two germline ends. Germline V gene sequence: CDR1 SGHNT, CDR2 YENEEA. The CDR3 has 18 residues.